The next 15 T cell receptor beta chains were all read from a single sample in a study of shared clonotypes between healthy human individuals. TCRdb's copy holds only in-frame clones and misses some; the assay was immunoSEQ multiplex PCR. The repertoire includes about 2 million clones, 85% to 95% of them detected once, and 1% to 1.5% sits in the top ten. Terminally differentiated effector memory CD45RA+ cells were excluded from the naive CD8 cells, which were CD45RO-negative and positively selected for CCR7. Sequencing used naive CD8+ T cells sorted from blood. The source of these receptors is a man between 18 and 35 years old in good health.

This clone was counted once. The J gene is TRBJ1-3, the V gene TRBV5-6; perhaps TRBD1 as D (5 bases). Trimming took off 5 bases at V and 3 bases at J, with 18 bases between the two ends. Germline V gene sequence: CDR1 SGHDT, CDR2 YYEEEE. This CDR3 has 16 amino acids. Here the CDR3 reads CASRPRGGLVGNTIYF. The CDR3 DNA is TGTGCCAGCAGACCCCGTGGGGGTTTGGTTGGAAACACCATATATTTT.

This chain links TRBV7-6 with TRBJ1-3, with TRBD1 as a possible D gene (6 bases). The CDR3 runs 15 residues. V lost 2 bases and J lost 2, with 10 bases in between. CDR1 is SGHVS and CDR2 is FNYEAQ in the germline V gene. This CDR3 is CASSLSSGAGNTIYF. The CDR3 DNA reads TGTGCCAGCAGCTTATCATCAGGGGCTGGAAACACCATATATTTT.

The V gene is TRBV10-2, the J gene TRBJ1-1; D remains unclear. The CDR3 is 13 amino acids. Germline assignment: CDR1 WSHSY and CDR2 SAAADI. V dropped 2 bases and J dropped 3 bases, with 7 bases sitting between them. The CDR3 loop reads CASSEGKYTEAFF. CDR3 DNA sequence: TGCGCCAGCAGTGAGGGAAAGTACACTGAAGCTTTCTTT.

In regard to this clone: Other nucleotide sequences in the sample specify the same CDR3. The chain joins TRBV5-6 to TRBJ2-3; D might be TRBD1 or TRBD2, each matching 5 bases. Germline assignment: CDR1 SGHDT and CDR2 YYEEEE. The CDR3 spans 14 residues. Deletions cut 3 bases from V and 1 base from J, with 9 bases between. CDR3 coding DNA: TGTGCCAGCAGCTGGGGGACGGGCACAGATACGCAGTATTTT. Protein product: CASSWGTGTDTQYF. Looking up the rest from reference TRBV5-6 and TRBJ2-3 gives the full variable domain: DAGVTQSPTHLIKTRGQQVTLRCSPKSGHDTVSWYQQALGQGPQFIFQYYEEEERQRGNFPDRFSGHQFPNYSSELNVNALLLGDSALYLCASSWGTGTDTQYFGPGTRLTVL.

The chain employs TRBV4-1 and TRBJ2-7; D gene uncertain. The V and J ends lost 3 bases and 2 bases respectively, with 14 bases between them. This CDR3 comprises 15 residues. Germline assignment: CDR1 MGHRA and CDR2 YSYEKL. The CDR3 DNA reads TGCGCCAGCAGCCATCGCCAACCCGGTCCCTACGAGCAGTACTTC. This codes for CASSHRQPGPYEQYF.

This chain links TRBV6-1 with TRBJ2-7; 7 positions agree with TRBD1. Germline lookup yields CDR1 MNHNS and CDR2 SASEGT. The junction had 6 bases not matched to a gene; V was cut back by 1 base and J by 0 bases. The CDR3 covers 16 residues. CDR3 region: CASSEEDRTSSYEQYF. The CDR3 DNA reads TGTGCCAGCAGTGAAGAGGACAGGACCAGCTCCTACGAGCAGTACTTC.

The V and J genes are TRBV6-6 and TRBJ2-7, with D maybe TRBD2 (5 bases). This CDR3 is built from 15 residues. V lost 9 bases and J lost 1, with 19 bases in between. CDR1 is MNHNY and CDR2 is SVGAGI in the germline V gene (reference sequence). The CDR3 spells CASTPLSGVSYEQYF. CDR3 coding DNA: TGTGCCAGTACACCTCTAAGCGGAGTTTCCTACGAGCAGTACTTC.

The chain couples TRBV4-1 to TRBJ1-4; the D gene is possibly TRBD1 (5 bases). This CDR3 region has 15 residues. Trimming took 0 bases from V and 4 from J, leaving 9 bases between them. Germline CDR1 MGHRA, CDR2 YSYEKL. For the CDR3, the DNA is TGCGCCAGCAGCCAAGACCGGGGCTTTAATGAAAAACTGTTTTTT. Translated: CASSQDRGFNEKLFF.

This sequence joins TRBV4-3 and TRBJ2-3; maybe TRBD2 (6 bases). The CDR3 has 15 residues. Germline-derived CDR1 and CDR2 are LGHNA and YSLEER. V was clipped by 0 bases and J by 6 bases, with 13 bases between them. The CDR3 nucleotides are TGCGCCAGCAGCCAAGAGGCGGGATCGGGGGATACGCAGTATTTT. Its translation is CASSQEAGSGDTQYF.

CDR3 amino acids: CASSQDLEGMEGYGYTF. CDR3 nucleotide sequence: TGCGCCAGCAGCCAAGATCTGGAAGGGATGGAGGGATATGGCTACACCTTC. The V call is TRBV4-1, the J call TRBJ1-2; D is undetermined. CDR3 length: 17 residues. V was shortened by 0 bases and J by 5 bases, with 19 bases between the two germline ends. Per germline, CDR1 MGHRA and CDR2 YSYEKL.

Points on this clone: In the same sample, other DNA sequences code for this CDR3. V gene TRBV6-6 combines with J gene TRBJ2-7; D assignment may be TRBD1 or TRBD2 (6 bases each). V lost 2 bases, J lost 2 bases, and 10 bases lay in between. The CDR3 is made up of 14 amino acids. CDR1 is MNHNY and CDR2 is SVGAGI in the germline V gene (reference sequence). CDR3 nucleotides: TGTGCCAGCAGTTACCTAGGGGGGCCCTACGAGCAGTACTTC. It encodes CASSYLGGPYEQYF.

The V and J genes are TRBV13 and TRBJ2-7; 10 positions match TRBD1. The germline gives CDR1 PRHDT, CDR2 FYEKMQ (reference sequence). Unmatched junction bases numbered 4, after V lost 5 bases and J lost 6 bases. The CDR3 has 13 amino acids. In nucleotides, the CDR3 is TGTGCCAGCAGCCCTAGGACAGGGGGCGAGCAGTACTTC. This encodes CASSPRTGGEQYF. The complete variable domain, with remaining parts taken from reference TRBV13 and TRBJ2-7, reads AAGVIQSPRHLIKEKRETATLKCYPIPRHDTVYWYQQGPGQDPQFLISFYEKMQSDKGSIPDRFSAQQFSDYHSELNMSSLELGDSALYFCASSPRTGGEQYFGPGTRLTVT.

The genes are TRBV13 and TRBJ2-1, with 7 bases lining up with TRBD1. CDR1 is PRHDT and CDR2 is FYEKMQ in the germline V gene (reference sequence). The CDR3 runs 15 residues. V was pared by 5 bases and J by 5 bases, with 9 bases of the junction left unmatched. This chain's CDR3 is CASSPLGTDNNEQFF. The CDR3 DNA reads TGTGCCAGCAGCCCATTGGGGACAGACAACAATGAGCAGTTCTTC.

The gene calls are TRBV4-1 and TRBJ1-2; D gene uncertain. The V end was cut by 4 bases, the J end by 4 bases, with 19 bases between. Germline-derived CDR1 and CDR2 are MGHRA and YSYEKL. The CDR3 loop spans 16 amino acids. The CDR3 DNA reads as TGCGCCAGCAGCCGGGAACGGGATCCCTTACCCTATGGCTACACCTTC. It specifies CASSRERDPLPYGYTF.

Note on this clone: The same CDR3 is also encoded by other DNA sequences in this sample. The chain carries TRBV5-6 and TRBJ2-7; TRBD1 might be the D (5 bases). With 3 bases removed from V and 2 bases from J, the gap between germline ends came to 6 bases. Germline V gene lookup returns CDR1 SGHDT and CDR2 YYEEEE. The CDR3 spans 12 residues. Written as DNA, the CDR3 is TGTGCCAGCAGCTCAGGGCCCTACGAGCAGTACTTC. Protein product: CASSSGPYEQYF.